What follows are 13 T cell receptor beta chains derived from one specimen sequenced in a study of identical twins. TCRdb redid the calling of the 5' RACE reads with MiXCR, one entry per CDR3 protein. Counted here are around 1.7 million distinct CDR3 sequences, about 32% occurring once; the ten biggest clones make up about 0.25%. The specimen sequenced was cord blood. These receptors all stem from a newborn girl in good health.

The J gene is TRBJ2-3, the V gene TRBV28; TRBD1 might be the D (6 bases). V dropped 2 bases and J dropped 4 bases, with 13 bases sitting between them. Germline values: CDR1 MDHEN, CDR2 SYDVKM. CDR3 size: 15 residues. The CDR3 coding sequence is TGTGCCAGCAGTTTACGGACAGTGAGGCCAGATACGCAGTATTTT. Translated: CASSLRTVRPDTQYF.

There are a few counts of this clonotype. The chain is built from TRBV4-1 and TRBJ1-2, with D possibly TRBD1 on 5 matching bases. This CDR3 spans 15 amino acids. From germline, CDR1 is MGHRA and CDR2 YSYEKL. V dropped 5 bases and J dropped 8 bases, with 21 bases sitting between them. The CDR3 loop is CASSYLGVSARGYTF. In DNA form, the CDR3 reads TGCGCCAGCAGCTACCTAGGGGTTTCGGCTCGGGGCTACACCTTC.

This sequence joins TRBV4-1 and TRBJ2-2; 10 nucleotides align to TRBD2. Trimming cost V 4 bases and J 2 bases; bases outside gene matches: 7. Germline V gene lookup returns CDR1 MGHRA and CDR2 YSYEKL. The CDR3 sequence is 17 residues long. CDR3 nucleotides: TGCGCCAGCAGCCGTCTAACTAGCGGGATTAACACCGGGGAGCTGTTTTTT. Protein: CASSRLTSGINTGELFF.

This chain joins TRBV7-9 and TRBJ2-7; no clear D gene. The end of the DNA aligns better with TRBJ2-5, so the J call may be wrong. Germline-derived CDR1 and CDR2 are SEHNR and FQNEAQ (reference sequence). The CDR3 sequence is 14 residues long. The CDR3 loop is CASSSPGRTQTQYF. The CDR3 bases are TGTGCCAGCAGCTCCCCCGGACGGACCCAGACCCAGTACTTC.

J is TRBJ2-5 and V is TRBV11-2; TRBD1 is a possible D gene (5 bases). The CDR3 is 18 residues long. Between the trimmed V and J ends, which lost 2 bases and 0 bases, there was a span of 19 bases. Germline-derived CDR1 and CDR2 are SGHAT and FQNNGV. The chain's CDR3 is CASSLKAAAGMYQETQYF. The CDR3 bases are TGTGCCAGCAGCTTAAAGGCCGCGGCAGGGATGTACCAAGAGACCCAGTACTTC. Full variable domain (missing parts from reference TRBV11-2 and TRBJ2-5): EAGVAQSPRYKIIEKRQSVAFWCNPISGHATLYWYQQILGQGPKLLIQFQNNGVVDDSQLPKDRFSAERLKGVDSTLKIQPAKLEDSAVYLCASSLKAAAGMYQETQYFGPGTRLLVL.

This clonotype has just a few counts. The DNA of the CDR3 is TGCAGTGCTAATCTTCCGGTGACCCAGCATTTT. This codes for CSANLPVTQHF. This chain links TRBV20-1 with TRBJ1-5; no reliable D call. The length of the CDR3 is 11 residues. Trimming removed 4 bases at V and 11 bases at J, with 12 bases between. Germline V CDR1 and CDR2: DFQATT, SNEGSKA (reference sequence).

The CDR3 region has the DNA TGTGCCAGCAGCATAACTAGCGGGAGCCAAGATACGCAGTATTTT. It translates to CASSITSGSQDTQYF. This chain uses TRBV4-2 with TRBJ2-3; TRBD2 agrees at 11 bases. J gave up 5 bases and V 5 bases, and 6 bases lay outside the gene matches. The CDR3 totals 15 residues. The germline CDR1 and CDR2 sequences are LGHNA and YNFKEQ.

The table lists this clonotype with a count of one. V is TRBV19 and J is TRBJ1-1; tentatively, D is TRBD1 (5 bases). The CDR3 runs to 15 residues. Germline V gene lookup returns CDR1 LNHDA and CDR2 SQIVND (reference sequence). Trimming cost V 3 bases and J 5 bases, with 16 bases left between them. The CDR3 loop reads CASSIAPGRRTEAFF. CDR3 nucleotides: TGTGCCAGTAGTATTGCTCCAGGGAGAAGAACTGAAGCTTTCTTT.

This clonotype has a handful of counts. The CDR3 DNA reads as TGTGCCAGCAGCAAAGCCCGTGAAGGGGGCTGTCGTAGCGGGGGCTCCTACAATGAGCAGTTCTTC. It codes for CASSKAREGGCRSGGSYNEQFF. The chain uses TRBV21-1 and TRBJ2-1; TRBD1 was called by the table and not checked on the DNA. TRBV21-1 is an annotated pseudogene. This CDR3 has 22 residues.

This chain links TRBV6-6 with TRBJ1-3, with 8 bases identical to TRBD1. V dropped 1 base and J dropped 4; count of bases not matched to a gene: 6. This CDR3 has 16 residues. CDR1 and CDR2 from the germline V gene are MNHNY and SVGAGI (reference sequence). CDR3 sequence: CASSYLTGAEGNTIYF. CDR3 DNA: TGTGCCAGCAGTTACTTGACAGGGGCGGAGGGAAACACCATATATTTT.

This chain uses TRBV5-1 with TRBJ2-3; TRBD2 aligns across 7 bases. CDR3 size: 14 residues. Trimming cost V 0 bases and J 7 bases; bases outside gene matches: 5. CDR1 is SGHRS and CDR2 is YFSETQ in the germline V gene. CDR3 sequence reads: CASSLARGRNTQYF. Here the CDR3 DNA reads TGCGCCAGCAGCTTGGCGCGGGGGAGGAATACGCAGTATTTT.

This clonotype was detected once. V is TRBV20-1 and J is TRBJ1-5, with D possibly matching TRBD1 (6 bases). The CDR3 has 16 amino acids. V dropped 5 bases and J dropped 0 bases, with 17 bases sitting between them. Germline V gene sequence: CDR1 DFQATT, CDR2 SNEGSKA (reference sequence). CDR3 nucleotide sequence: TGCAGTGCTCCCCAATCCGGACAGAATAGCAATCAGCCCCAGCATTTT. Protein sequence: CSAPQSGQNSNQPQHF.

This clonotype turned up a few times. V and J are TRBV15 and TRBJ2-4; D not certain. The CDR3 covers 16 residues. V lost 0 bases, J lost 0 bases, and 9 bases lay in between. Germline V gene sequence: CDR1 LNHNV, CDR2 YYDKDF (reference sequence). The CDR3 nucleotides read TGTGCCACCAGCAGAGATTGGGGATTAGCCAAAAACATTCAGTACTTC. It encodes CATSRDWGLAKNIQYF.